This TCR beta chain was documented in a study of cytomegalovirus exposure and HLA in healthy donors. The validation cohort, a group of 120 subjects, included the donors and was separate from the roughly 620-subject first cohort. With respect to this clone: Its antigen remains unidentified.

Overall study findings and caveats: A later analysis found first-cohort TCR clusters tended to co-occur in the 120 or so validation repertoires. TCR beta chains numbering under 200 were designated cytomegalovirus-associated.

Some clones are missing from TCRdb's copy, which holds only in-frame ones; the method was immunoSEQ multiplex PCR. Of a few hundred thousand clones in the sample, 90% were seen once. The junction had 8 bases not matched to a gene; V was cut back by 0 bases and J by 7 bases. The CDR3 loop spans 15 amino acids. CDR1 and CDR2 from the germline V gene are ENHRY and SYGVKD. Sequencing input: PBMCs. The clonotype comes from a woman in her twenties or thirties in good health and CMV-seronegative. The V and J genes are TRBV10-3 and TRBJ2-7, with TRBD1 identical over 8 bases. The CDR3 region is CAISESRAGGSEQYF. The CDR3 region has the DNA TGTGCCATCAGTGAGTCTAGAGCAGGGGGCAGTGAGCAGTACTTC.